The source of this TCR beta chain is a study of OX40 agonist ivuxolimab in advanced cancers. As for the study in general: Previous treatment with anti-PD-1, anti-PD-L1 or anti-CTLA-4 therapy was allowed; about 44% had received some. Whole-study findings and limits: CD8+ T cells averaged more expanded clones than CD4+.

Details on this clone: The antigen remains unidentified.

Germline V gene sequence: CDR1 SGHNT, CDR2 YENEEA. Trimming took 0 bases from V and 2 from J, leaving 8 bases between them. The CDR3 contains 15 residues. No patient had autoimmune disease or received systemic immunosuppression. Profiling relied on immunoSEQ multiplex PCR, and the TCRdb table lists in-frame clones only, not all of them. The sample records roughly 75,000 clones, roughly nine tenths being singletons. The sample was CD4+ or CD8+ T cells sorted from blood, taken in a trial of the OX40 agonist ivuxolimab. The TCR sequence derives from an adult with an advanced solid tumor such as melanoma, head and neck, liver or kidney cancer. The V and J genes are TRBV11-3 and TRBJ2-1; D call uncertain. In DNA, the CDR3 is TGTGCCAGCAGCTTAGAACTCGGAGCCTACAATGAGCAGTTCTTC. Translating it yields CASSLELGAYNEQFF.